This TCR beta chain was sequenced during a study of beta chain features in type 1 diabetes. Whole-study findings and limits: Patients with Type 1 diabetes showed moderately but significantly shorter TCRB CDR3s in all four CD4+ subsets.

Points on this clone: Its antigen is currently unknown.

Expressed TCRB transcripts were sequenced because the isolated RNA had all been reverse transcribed beforehand. Profiling relied on immunoSEQ multiplex PCR, and the TCRdb table lists in-frame clones only, not all of them. The sample shows a few hundred thousand clones, under 20% of them seen only once. This CDR3 region has 13 residues. CDR1 is SQVTM and CDR2 is ANQGSEA in the germline V gene. V was pared by 3 bases and J by 1 base, with 2 bases of the junction left unmatched. The clonotype originates from a man aged 25 to 40 with type 1 diabetes. The chain has TRBV29-1 and TRBJ2-5, with TRBD2 identical over 7 bases. The sequencing sample was made of naive CD4+ T cells from blood. CDR3 loop: CSVEGGSQETQYF. The CDR3 DNA reads TGCAGCGTTGAGGGGGGGTCCCAAGAGACCCAGTACTTC.